A single sample is the source of the 9 T cell receptor beta chains below, sequenced in a study of blood T cells in healthy people across ages. Combining a sample-barcoded 5' primer with a J-beta primer mix, a second PCR ran for roughly 7 to 11 cycles. TCRdb fed the 5' RACE reads into MiXCR, producing one record per CDR3 protein. The repertoire has over a million distinct CDR3 sequences, roughly two fifths of them found once; the top ten carry 4%. Source material: blood. These receptors all stem from a young woman in good health.

The chain joins TRBV4-3 to TRBJ1-1; TRBD1 might be the D (6 bases). Germline V gene sequence: CDR1 LGHNA, CDR2 YSLEER. With 0 bases removed from V and 4 bases from J, the gap between germline ends came to 12 bases. The CDR3 runs 15 residues. CDR3 residues: CASSQDGTWGTEAFF. The CDR3 bases are TGCGCCAGCAGCCAAGATGGGACATGGGGCACTGAAGCTTTCTTT.

This clonotype was counted only a few times. The chain employs TRBV10-2 and TRBJ1-1; D is uncertain. This CDR3 is built from 13 residues. Germline-derived CDR1 and CDR2 are WSHSY and SAAADI. Trimming took 5 bases from V and 0 from J, leaving 7 bases between them. CDR3 sequence (DNA): TGCGCCAGCAGTCAGATCATGAACACTGAAGCTTTCTTT. This gives the protein CASSQIMNTEAFF.

The table lists this clonotype with a few counts. The rearrangement links TRBV30 to TRBJ2-3, with D unclear. The CDR3 length is 14 residues. Trimming left V 0 bases short and J 4 bases short, with 11 bases between. Germline V gene lookup returns CDR1 GTSNPN and CDR2 SVGIG (reference sequence). The CDR3: CAWSVGIFSDTQYF. As DNA, the CDR3 is TGTGCCTGGAGTGTAGGGATTTTCTCAGATACGCAGTATTTT.

The sample holds many counts of this clonotype. J is TRBJ2-4 and V is TRBV9, with D perhaps TRBD1 (6 bases). V lost 4 bases, J lost 8 bases, and 13 bases lay in between. The CDR3 is 13 amino acids. Germline values: CDR1 SGDLS, CDR2 YYNGEE. The CDR3 loop reads CASSPGQWDIQYF. For the CDR3, the DNA is TGTGCCAGCAGCCCGGGACAATGGGACATTCAGTACTTC.

This clonotype was seen only a few times. The CDR3 sequence is CSAPRLAEDNEQFF. In nucleotides, the CDR3 is TGCAGTGCTCCGAGACTAGCGGAGGACAATGAGCAGTTCTTC. This chain links TRBV20-1 with TRBJ2-1, with TRBD2 identical over 9 bases. This CDR3 is 14 amino acids long. V shed 5 bases and J 5 bases; nucleotides not matched to a gene: 7. The germline CDR1 and CDR2 sequences are DFQATT and SNEGSKA (reference sequence).

The chain carries TRBV9 and TRBJ2-5; a possible D gene is TRBD1 (5 bases). V was trimmed by 0 bases and J by 4 bases, leaving 7 bases between them. Germline V gene lookup returns CDR1 SGDLS and CDR2 YYNGEE. CDR3 length equals 13 residues. The CDR3 region has the DNA TGTGCCAGCAGCGTAGATCAGGGAGAGACCCAGTACTTC. Translated, it gives CASSVDQGETQYF.

A few counts support this clonotype. This chain connects TRBV10-3 to TRBJ2-3; D perhaps matches TRBD2 (6 bases). The CDR3 sequence is 16 residues long. V dropped 4 bases and J dropped 2 bases, with 16 bases sitting between them. CDR1 is ENHRY, CDR2 SYGVKD, per germline. The CDR3 sequence: CAISGLTRGDTDTQYF. In nucleotides, the CDR3 is TGTGCCATCAGTGGGCTGACTAGGGGAGACACAGATACGCAGTATTTT.

This clonotype was observed a handful of times. The chain uses TRBV2 and TRBJ1-1, with 8 nucleotides matching TRBD1. Per the germline V gene, CDR1 is SNHLY and CDR2 is FYNNEI. CDR3 length: 15 residues. Trimming at V came to 3 bases and at J to 3 bases, leaving 6 bases not matched to a gene. In nucleotides, the CDR3 is TGTGCCAGCAGTGAGGAGACAGGGGTTCACACTGAAGCTTTCTTT. Protein sequence: CASSEETGVHTEAFF.

J is TRBJ1-1 and V is TRBV10-3, with D unresolved. The germline V gene encodes CDR1 ENHRY and CDR2 SYGVKD. Between the trimmed V and J ends, which lost 7 bases and 0 bases, there was a span of 9 bases. The CDR3 spans 13 residues. This CDR3 is CAIKGQVNTEAFF. In DNA, the CDR3 is TGTGCCATCAAGGGTCAGGTGAACACTGAAGCTTTCTTT.